These 10 T cell receptor beta chains were sequenced from one sample in a study of regulatory T cells in long-lasting Graves disease. HTBI primers from iRepertoire and Arm-PCR of CDR3 regions yielded the TCR beta libraries. TCRdb re-called the multiplex PCR reads through MiXCR, storing one row per CDR3 protein. The data contain a few hundred thousand distinct CDR3 sequences, 14% of them singletons. Described time point: newly diagnosed GD, antithyroid drugs for less than 3 months. Scientists built the TCR library using RNA that was extracted from PBMCs. This sample also appeared in a second study, on T cells in Graves' hyperthyroidism and ophthalmopathy.

Material: peripheral blood mononuclear cells (PBMCs), obtained at new diagnosis, from a patient treated with antithyroid drugs. These receptors all stem from a woman aged 50 to 60 with Graves disease.

The CDR3 bases are TGTGCCAGCAGCCGCTTTGAGGGAACCTACGAGCAGTACTTC. Translation: CASSRFEGTYEQYF. The genes are TRBV7-8 and TRBJ2-7; D possibly corresponds to TRBD2 (5 bases). Trimming took 5 bases from V and 2 from J, leaving 13 bases between them. In germline, CDR1 is SGHVS, CDR2 FQNEAQ. This CDR3 comprises 14 residues.

The sample holds many counts of this clonotype. The chain couples TRBV2 to TRBJ2-1; D ambiguous. Deletions cut 6 bases from V and 11 bases from J, with 17 bases between. Germline V gene sequence: CDR1 SNHLY, CDR2 FYNNEI. CDR3 size: 13 residues. The CDR3 loop is CASSDPGWRKQFF. Written as DNA, the CDR3 is TGTGCCAGCAGCGATCCCGGCTGGCGGAAGCAGTTCTTC. The complete variable domain, with remaining parts taken from reference TRBV2 and TRBJ2-1, reads EPEVTQTPSHQVTQMGQEVILRCVPISNHLYFYWYRQILGQKVEFLVSFYNNEISEKSEIFDDQFSVERPDGSNFTLKIRSTKLEDSAMYFCASSDPGWRKQFFGPGTRLTVL.

This clonotype appeared many times. V is TRBV11-2 and J is TRBJ2-7, with TRBD1 matching 9 bases. The J segment lost 6 bases and the V segment lost 3 bases, leaving 3 bases of the junction unmatched. The CDR3 is made up of 13 amino acids. Per the germline V gene, CDR1 is SGHAT and CDR2 is FQNNGV. The CDR3 loop is CASSLGQGFEQYF. The DNA of the CDR3 is TGTGCCAGCAGCTTGGGACAGGGTTTCGAGCAGTACTTC.

This clonotype was counted ten times or more. The rearrangement uses TRBV11-1 and TRBJ2-7; D perhaps matches TRBD2 (5 bases). The V end was cut by 4 bases, the J end by 0 bases, with 13 bases between. CDR3 length: 15 amino acids. Germline lookup yields CDR1 SGHAT and CDR2 FQDESV (reference sequence). CDR3 protein: CASSSAGTPSYEQYF. CDR3 nucleotides: TGTGCCAGCAGCTCGGCGGGTACACCCTCCTACGAGCAGTACTTC.

The V and J genes are TRBV4-2 and TRBJ1-6; a weak D match, TRBD1 (5 bases). CDR1 and CDR2 (germline): LGHNA, YNFKEQ. CDR3 size: 15 residues. The V gene lost 4 bases and the J gene lost 6 bases, with 13 bases spanning the gap. In DNA, the CDR3 is TGTGCCAGCAGCCCCCCCAGGGCGACTAATTCACCCCTCCACTTT. Translating it yields CASSPPRATNSPLHF.

There are a few counts of this clonotype. The rearrangement joins TRBV7-2 to TRBJ1-6; D ambiguous. Trimming shortened V by 1 base and J by 6 bases, and 10 bases separated the two germline ends. The CDR3 has 15 residues. CDR1 and CDR2 (germline): SGHTA, FQGNSA. The DNA for the CDR3 is TGTGCCAGCAGCTTAGACGGAACCTTTAATTCACCCCTCCACTTT. This encodes CASSLDGTFNSPLHF. The entire variable domain, with the rest obtained from reference TRBV7-2 and TRBJ1-6, is as follows: GAGVSQSPSNKVTEKGKDVELRCDPISGHTALYWYRQSLGQGLEFLIYFQGNSAPDKSGLPSDRFSAERTGGSVSTLTIQRTQQEDSAVYLCASSLDGTFNSPLHFGNGTRLTVT.

This clonotype occurred many times. The chain uses TRBV5-1 and TRBJ2-6; D gene ambiguous. The germline CDR1 and CDR2 sequences are SGHRS and YFSETQ. V was trimmed by 0 bases and J by 0 bases, leaving 4 bases between them. This CDR3 is built from 15 residues. The CDR3 is CASSLGPSGANVLTF. CDR3 nucleotides: TGCGCCAGCAGCTTGGGCCCCTCTGGGGCCAACGTCCTGACTTTC.

J is TRBJ1-6 and V is TRBV28; D is undetermined. V lost 3 bases to trimming and J lost 6 bases, with 12 bases between them. Germline V gene data show CDR1 as MDHEN and CDR2 as SYDVKM. This CDR3 spans 15 amino acids. The CDR3: CASSFIGEGNSPLHF. CDR3 coding DNA: TGTGCCAGCAGTTTTATTGGTGAGGGTAATTCACCCCTCCACTTT.

The sample holds a few counts of this clonotype. In DNA form, the CDR3 reads TGTGCCAGCAGTGATGGACACGACTATGGCTACACCTTC. It encodes CASSDGHDYGYTF. The chain joins TRBV6-4 to TRBJ1-2, with a weak D call TRBD1 (5 bases). This CDR3 is 13 amino acids long. Between the trimmed V and J ends, which lost 3 bases and 3 bases, there was a span of 8 bases. Germline CDR1 and CDR2: MRHNA and SNTAGT.

V gene TRBV13 combines with J gene TRBJ2-6; TRBD1 agrees at 9 bases. The germline V gene has CDR1 PRHDT and CDR2 FYEKMQ (reference sequence). The CDR3 has 18 amino acids. J lost 1 base, V lost 5 bases, and 9 bases had no gene match. The CDR3 region is CASSVWTGVNSGANVLTF. The CDR3 DNA sequence: TGTGCCAGCAGCGTATGGACAGGGGTAAATTCTGGGGCCAACGTCCTGACTTTC.